Listed here is a single T cell receptor (beta chain). No cognate antigen has been identified for it. The record has no base qualities; no much larger clone is one base away. The record originates from a study of blood T cell repertoires in COVID-19 (dated by TCRdb to about 2020). Some background on the complete study: Samples from collaborators originated in the United States, Italy and Spain and spanned both the acute and convalescent phases of COVID-19. The sample metadata nearly always contained a de-identified subject ID, COVID-19 status, age in years and sex. Where HLA class I and class II types were available, the types were taken from metadata supplied by the sample provider, not from assay-based typing. The material from the prospective study consisted of cDNA or gDNA derived from T cells, B-cell-depleted T cells, or PBMCs. The samples were drawn from two sources: the first 160 participants of the ongoing ImmuneRACE study, and some 1,300 subjects contributed by 6 global collaborators. The repertoires were made available in a free public database intended to serve as a resource for research on the immune response to SARS-CoV-2. Subjects who had been exposed to COVID-19, were actively infected with it, or had recovered from it provided the deeply sampled blood TCRbeta repertoires that made up the dataset. General findings and caveats noted by the study authors: Clinical and demographic metadata were provided uncurated, with the amount varying by source and participant.

TCRbeta CDR3 regions were amplified from genomic DNA using the immunoSEQ Assay, a bias-controlled multiplex PCR. The authors processed their data as follows. The number of nucleated cells in each sample was estimated from the amplification of reference gene primers within the assay. Sequence reads were collapsed and filtered to measure the absolute abundance of every unique TCRbeta CDR3 rearrangement. Productive Simpson clonality was computed per sample as the square root of Simpson's diversity index over productive rearrangements. This is the immuneACCESS table as TCRdb keeps it, with only in-frame sequences that have V and J called. A part of the clones is gone; compared with another copy, unresolved V genes explain less than half, and the rest is unexplained. V and J calls and clone size are as listed in that table; D and trimming were resolved from the DNA. The sample yields about 200,000 clones; about 90% were counted once. Of the sample, around a fifth is held by the ten largest clones.

The CDR3 sequence holds 14 residues, the cysteine and phenylalanine included. Only the CDR3 region is kept as DNA, spanning 42 bases read in frame from base 1. The germline ends are 11 bases apart after V is trimmed by 0 bases and J by 7 bases. The germline V gene encodes CDR1 SGHTS and CDR2 YDEGEE. Whole blood was collected in K2EDTA tubes by collaborating institutions according to the institutions' own protocols. For TCRbeta analysis, collaborators shipped samples as frozen whole blood, isolated PBMCs, or DNA extracted from either of those sample types. This chain is built from TRBV5-8 and TRBJ1-3, with TRBD1 tentatively as D gene (5 bases match). The receptor was derived from a man between 60 and 75 years old with active or convalescent COVID-19. Source material: peripheral blood. The nucleotide sequence is given as TGTGCCAGCAGCTTGGGGGCCAGGGTGAACACCATATATTTT. It codes for CASSLGARVNTIYF.